This T cell receptor (beta chain) was recovered during a study of blood T cell repertoires in COVID-19. The assay was immunoSEQ multiplex PCR, and TCRdb's table has in-frame clones only and misses some. This sample has some 190,000 clones, with 70% to 90% found just once. CDR3 length: 13 amino acids. Trimming at V came to 6 bases and at J to 1 base, leaving 1 base not matched to a gene. Sequencing was carried out using peripheral blood. This chain uses TRBV12-3 or TRBV12-4 with TRBJ2-3; 7 nucleotides line up with TRBD2. The TCR sequence derives from an elderly woman with acute or convalescent COVID-19. In nucleotides, the CDR3 is TGTGCCAGCAGCCTAGCGGGCACAGATACGCAGTATTTT. Residues: CASSLAGTDTQYF.